The entry that follows covers one TCR beta chain sequence. Its antigen target is currently unknown. Base qualities are not at hand, and no much larger clone is one base apart. The 39 donors, aged about 6 to 90 years, were systemically healthy Caucasian individuals from Russia. Roughly 10 milliliters of peripheral blood were drawn from each donor into EDTA-treated Vacutainer tubes. Ficoll-Paque density-gradient centrifugation was used to isolate PBMCs, with at least 7 million per sample. Total RNA was extracted from PBMCs with Trizol reagent, with at least 6 micrograms obtained per sample. For every donor, flow cytometry on a PBMC aliquot measured the percentage of naive CD45RAhigh/CD27high T cells. This record comes from a study of blood T cells in healthy people across ages (dated by TCRdb to between 2014 and 2017). For the study in its entirety: In model experiments, template switching captured about one uniquely barcoded TCR beta cDNA molecule for every two T cells. Age-related changes in TCR beta repertoire diversity were measured in the study by deep sequencing normalized with unique cDNA molecular identifiers. Donors were grouped into four age groups: young (average approximately 15 years), middle-aged (around 39), aged (62) and long-lived (around 80). To avoid experimental bias, donors of different ages were randomly spread across the sequencing lanes. Using the same blood draw, the study looked at two additional independent replicas of 1 million unique cDNA reads for two donors, one aged 18 to 30 and the other aged 80 or older. Overall study outcomes, separate from this receptor: Because donor CMV infection status was unknown, age-related changes in expanded clonotypes were potentially confounded. A strong correlation was found between observed TCR beta diversity and the percentage of naive T cells measured by flow cytometry. As age increased, observed TCR beta diversity per million T cells dropped in a roughly linear way, and a significant reduction was already evident by age 40. Because profiling used bulk unsorted PBMCs, naive and antigen-experienced compartments could not be compared conclusively. Compared with the aged group, the long-lived group had more naive CD4+ T cells, fewer expanded clones and increased TCR diversity, suggesting age selection. Estimates of total diversity based on one million sequenced T cells were considered lower bounds and underestimates.

The method was 5' RACE. TCRdb records Illumina HiSeq 2500 as the sequencer. The second PCR ran for about 7 to 11 cycles and used a J-beta primer mix along with a sample-barcoded 5' primer. Each TCR beta cDNA molecule received a unique molecular identifier from a template-switch 5' adaptor carrying 12 random nucleotides. At least 3 million CDR3-containing paired-end reads were obtained from each sample. First-strand cDNA synthesis was performed from all RNA using the Mint cDNA synthesis kit, with priming by a TRBC-specific oligonucleotide. After uracil-DNA glycosylase treatment, a first 18-cycle PCR used universal primers M1SS and BC2_uni_R on all cDNA. For the original study's pipeline: Each sample was normalized by randomly selecting 1 million high-quality reads, each carrying a distinct molecular identifier. Instead of being binned into consensus sequences, reads that shared molecular identifiers were thrown out. CDR3 identification, clonotype clustering and error correction used MiTCR with a Q25 quality threshold and the strictest error-elimination algorithm. A nonparametric unseen species model with Euler transformation was used to estimate lower-bound total TCR beta diversity. In TCRdb, the public reads were trimmed at Q25 with fastp and aligned with MiXCR, with productive beta chains retained. Under each unique CDR3 protein, matching rows form one entry showing the most common genes and DNA. These V and J calls originate from TCRdb's pipeline instead of the authors' own analysis. The table for this sample lists some 1.5 million distinct CDR3 sequences; approximately 42% of them were counted only once. Of the sample, about 4% falls within the top ten clones.

V is pared back by 0 bases and J by 4 bases, with 10 bases lying between the germline termini. Based on the germline V gene, the CDR1 and CDR2 sequences are SGHAT and FQNNGV. Reading from cysteine to phenylalanine, the CDR3 counts 14 amino acids. Only CDR3 DNA is held: 42 bases, read in frame from base 1. Sequencing used blood. The clonotype originates from a young woman in good health. The chain is made from TRBV11-2 and TRBJ2-7; the D gene cannot be named for sure. The CDR3 is CASSLEIFQYEQYF. The DNA sequence is as follows: TGTGCCAGCAGCTTAGAGATTTTCCAATACGAGCAGTACTTC.